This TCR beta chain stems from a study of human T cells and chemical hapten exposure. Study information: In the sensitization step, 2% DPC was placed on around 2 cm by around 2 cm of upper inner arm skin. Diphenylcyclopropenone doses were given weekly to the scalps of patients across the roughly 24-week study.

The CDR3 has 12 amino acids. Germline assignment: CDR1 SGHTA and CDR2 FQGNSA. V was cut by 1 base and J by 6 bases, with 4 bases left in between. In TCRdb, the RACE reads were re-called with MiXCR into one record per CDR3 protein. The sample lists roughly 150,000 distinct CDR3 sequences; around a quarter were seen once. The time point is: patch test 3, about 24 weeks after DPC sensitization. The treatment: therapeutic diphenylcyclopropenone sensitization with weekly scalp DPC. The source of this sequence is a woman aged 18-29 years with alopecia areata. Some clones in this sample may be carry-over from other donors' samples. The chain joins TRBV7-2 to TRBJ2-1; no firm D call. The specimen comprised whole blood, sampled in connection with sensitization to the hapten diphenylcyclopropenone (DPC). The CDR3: CASSLGRNEQFF. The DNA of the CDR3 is TGTGCCAGCAGCTTAGGACGCAATGAGCAGTTCTTC.